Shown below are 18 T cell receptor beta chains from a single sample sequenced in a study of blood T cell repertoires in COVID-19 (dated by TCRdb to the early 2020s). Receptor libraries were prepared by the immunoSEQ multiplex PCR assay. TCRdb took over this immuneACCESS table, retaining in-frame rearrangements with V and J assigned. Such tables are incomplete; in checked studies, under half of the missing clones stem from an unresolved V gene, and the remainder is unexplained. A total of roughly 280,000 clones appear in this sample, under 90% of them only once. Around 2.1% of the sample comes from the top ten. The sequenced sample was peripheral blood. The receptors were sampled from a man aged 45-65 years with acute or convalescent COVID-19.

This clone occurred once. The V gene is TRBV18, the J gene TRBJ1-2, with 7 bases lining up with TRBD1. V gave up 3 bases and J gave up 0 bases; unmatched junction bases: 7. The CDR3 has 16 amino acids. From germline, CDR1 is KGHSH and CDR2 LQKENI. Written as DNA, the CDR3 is TGTGCCAGCTCACCCCAGGACAGGCTGTCTAACTATGGCTACACCTTC. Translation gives CASSPQDRLSNYGYTF. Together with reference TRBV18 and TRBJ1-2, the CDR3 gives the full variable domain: NAGVMQNPRHLVRRRGQEARLRCSPMKGHSHVYWYRQLPEEGLKFMVYLQKENIIDESGMPKERFSAEFPKEGPSILRIQQVVRGDSAAYFCASSPQDRLSNYGYTFGSGTRLTVV.

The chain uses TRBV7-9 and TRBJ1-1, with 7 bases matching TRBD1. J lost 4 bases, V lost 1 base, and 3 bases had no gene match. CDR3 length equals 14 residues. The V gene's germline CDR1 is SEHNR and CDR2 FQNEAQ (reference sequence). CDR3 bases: TGTGCCAGCAGCTTAGAAGGGGGCGGCACTGAAGCTTTCTTT. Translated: CASSLEGGGTEAFF.

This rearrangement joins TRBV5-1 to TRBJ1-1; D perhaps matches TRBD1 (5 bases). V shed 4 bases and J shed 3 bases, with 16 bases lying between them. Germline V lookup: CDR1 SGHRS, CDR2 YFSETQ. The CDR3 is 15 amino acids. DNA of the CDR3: TGCGCCAGCAGCCAATCAACGCGGACATACACTGAAGCTTTCTTT. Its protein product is CASSQSTRTYTEAFF.

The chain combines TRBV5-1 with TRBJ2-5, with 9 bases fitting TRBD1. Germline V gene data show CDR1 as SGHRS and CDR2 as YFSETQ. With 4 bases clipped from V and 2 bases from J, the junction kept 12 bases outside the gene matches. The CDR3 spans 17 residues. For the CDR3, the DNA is TGCGCCAGCAGCACTGGACAGGGGATGGCCCCTCAAGAGACCCAGTACTTC. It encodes CASSTGQGMAPQETQYF.

The CDR3 reads CAWSVRTLGRELYF. DNA for the CDR3: TGTGCCTGGAGTGTCCGAACATTGGGGCGGGAATTGTACTTC. The V and J genes are TRBV30 and TRBJ2-7, with D possibly being TRBD2 (6 bases). This CDR3 has 14 residues. CDR1 is GTSNPN and CDR2 is SVGIG in the germline V gene (reference sequence). The ends were cut back, 0 bases at V and 12 bases at J, with 21 bases in the middle.

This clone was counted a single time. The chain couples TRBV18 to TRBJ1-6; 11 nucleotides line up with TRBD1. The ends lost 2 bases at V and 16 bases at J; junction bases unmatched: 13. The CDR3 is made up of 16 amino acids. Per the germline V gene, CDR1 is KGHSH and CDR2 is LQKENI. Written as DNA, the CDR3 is TGTGCCAGCTCACCAGAGGATGGACAGGGGGCGTTTGGGCTCCACTTT. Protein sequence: CASSPEDGQGAFGLHF.

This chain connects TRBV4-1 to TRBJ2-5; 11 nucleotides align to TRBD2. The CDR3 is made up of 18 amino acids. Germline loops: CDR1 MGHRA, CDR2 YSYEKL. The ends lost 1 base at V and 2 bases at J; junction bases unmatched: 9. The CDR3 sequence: CASSQAPLAGGRQETQYF. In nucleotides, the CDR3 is TGCGCCAGCAGCCAAGCTCCTTTAGCGGGGGGGCGGCAAGAGACCCAGTACTTC.

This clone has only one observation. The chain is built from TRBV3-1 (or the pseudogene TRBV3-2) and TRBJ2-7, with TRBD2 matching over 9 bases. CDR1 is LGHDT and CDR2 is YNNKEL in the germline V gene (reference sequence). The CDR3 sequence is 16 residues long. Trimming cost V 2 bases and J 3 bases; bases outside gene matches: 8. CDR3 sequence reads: CASSQNPSGVIYEQYF. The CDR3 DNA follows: TGTGCCAGCAGCCAAAATCCTAGCGGGGTTATCTACGAGCAGTACTTC.

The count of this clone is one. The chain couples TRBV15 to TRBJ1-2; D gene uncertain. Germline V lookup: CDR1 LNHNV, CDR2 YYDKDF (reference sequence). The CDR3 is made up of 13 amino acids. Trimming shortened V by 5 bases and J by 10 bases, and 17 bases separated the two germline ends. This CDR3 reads CATSRRSLGDYTF. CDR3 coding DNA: TGTGCCACCAGCCGTCGCAGCCTGGGAGACTACACCTTC.

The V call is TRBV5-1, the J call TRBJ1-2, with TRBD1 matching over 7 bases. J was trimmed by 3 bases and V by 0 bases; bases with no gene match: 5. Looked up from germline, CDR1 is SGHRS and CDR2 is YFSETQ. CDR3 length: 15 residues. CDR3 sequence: CASSLAGGLHYGYTF. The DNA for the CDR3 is TGCGCCAGCAGCTTGGCAGGGGGACTGCACTATGGCTACACCTTC. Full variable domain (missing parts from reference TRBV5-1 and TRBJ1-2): KAGVTQTPRYLIKTRGQQVTLSCSPISGHRSVSWYQQTPGQGLQFLFEYFSETQRNKGNFPGRFSGRQFSNSRSEMNVSTLELGDSALYLCASSLAGGLHYGYTFGSGTRLTVV.

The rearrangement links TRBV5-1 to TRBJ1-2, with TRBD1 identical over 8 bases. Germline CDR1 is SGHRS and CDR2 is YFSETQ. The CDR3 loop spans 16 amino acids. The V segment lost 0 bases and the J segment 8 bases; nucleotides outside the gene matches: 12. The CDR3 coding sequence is TGCGCCAGCAGCTTGGAAGAGAGTAGACAGGGGCTAGGCTACACCTTC. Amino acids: CASSLEESRQGLGYTF.

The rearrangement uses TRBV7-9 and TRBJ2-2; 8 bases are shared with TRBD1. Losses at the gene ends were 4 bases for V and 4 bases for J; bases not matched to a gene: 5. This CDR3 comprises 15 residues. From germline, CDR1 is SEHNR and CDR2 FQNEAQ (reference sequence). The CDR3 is CASSSRTGSTGELFF. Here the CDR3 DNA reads TGTGCCAGCAGCTCCCGGACAGGGAGCACCGGGGAGCTGTTTTTT.

CDR3 bases: TGTGCCAGCAGTGGTCAGGGTTTGAATAATTCACCCCTCCACTTT. Translated: CASSGQGLNNSPLHF. The chain couples TRBV2 to TRBJ1-6, with a tentative D call TRBD1 (5 bases). The germline V gene has CDR1 SNHLY and CDR2 FYNNEI. CDR3 size: 15 residues. The V end lost 4 bases, the J end lost 5 bases, and 12 bases lay between the germline ends.

In nucleotides, the CDR3 is TGTGCCAGCAGCCCTGGCGGGGGGATGGGGGCTGAGCAGTTCTTC. Translated: CASSPGGGMGAEQFF. The rearrangement joins TRBV7-2 to TRBJ2-1; 8 bases agree with TRBD2. With 5 bases clipped from V and 9 bases from J, the junction kept 12 bases outside the gene matches. This CDR3 has 15 amino acids. CDR1 SGHTA and CDR2 FQGNSA come from the germline V gene.

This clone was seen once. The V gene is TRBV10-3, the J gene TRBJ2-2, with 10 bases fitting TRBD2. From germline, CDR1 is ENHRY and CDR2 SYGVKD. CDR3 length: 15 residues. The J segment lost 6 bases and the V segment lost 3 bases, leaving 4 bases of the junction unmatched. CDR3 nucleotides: TGTGCCATCAGTGAAAGCGGGGGGGCCCCCGGGGAGCTGTTTTTT. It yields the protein CAISESGGAPGELFF.

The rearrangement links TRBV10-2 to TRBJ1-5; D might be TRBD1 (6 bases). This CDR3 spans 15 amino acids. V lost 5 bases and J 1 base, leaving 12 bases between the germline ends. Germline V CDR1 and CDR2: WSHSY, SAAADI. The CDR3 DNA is TGCGCCAGCAGTCGGACAGTTTTGAGCAATCAGCCCCAGCATTTT. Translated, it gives CASSRTVLSNQPQHF.

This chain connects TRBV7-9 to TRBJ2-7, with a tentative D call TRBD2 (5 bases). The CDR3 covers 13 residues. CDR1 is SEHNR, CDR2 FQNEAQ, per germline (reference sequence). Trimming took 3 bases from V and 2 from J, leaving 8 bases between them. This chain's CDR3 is CASSFDGTYEQYF. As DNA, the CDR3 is TGTGCCAGCAGCTTCGACGGGACCTACGAGCAGTACTTC.

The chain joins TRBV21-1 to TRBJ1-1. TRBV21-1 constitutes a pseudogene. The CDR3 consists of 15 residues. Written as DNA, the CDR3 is TGTGCCAGCAGCAAACGGGGGACCCGAGGGACTGAAGCTTTCTTT. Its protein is CASSKRGTRGTEAFF.